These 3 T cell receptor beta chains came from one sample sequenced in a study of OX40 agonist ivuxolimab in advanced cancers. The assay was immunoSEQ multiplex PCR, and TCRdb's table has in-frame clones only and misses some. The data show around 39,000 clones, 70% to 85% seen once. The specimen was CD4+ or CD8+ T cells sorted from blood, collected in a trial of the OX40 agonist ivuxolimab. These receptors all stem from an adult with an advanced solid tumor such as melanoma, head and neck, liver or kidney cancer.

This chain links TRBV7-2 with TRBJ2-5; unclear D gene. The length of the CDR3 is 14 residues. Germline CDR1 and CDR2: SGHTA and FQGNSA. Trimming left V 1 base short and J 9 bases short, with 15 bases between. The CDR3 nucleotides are TGTGCCAGCAGCTTAGGGACCAGCCCAAGGGCCCAGTACTTC. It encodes CASSLGTSPRAQYF.

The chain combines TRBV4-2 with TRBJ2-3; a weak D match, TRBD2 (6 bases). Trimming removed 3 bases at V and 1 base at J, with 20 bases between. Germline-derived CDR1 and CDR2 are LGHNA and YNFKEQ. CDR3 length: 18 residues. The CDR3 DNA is TGTGCCAGCAGCCAGGGTAGCGGACTACCTCGGGGCACAGATACGCAGTATTTT. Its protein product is CASSQGSGLPRGTDTQYF.

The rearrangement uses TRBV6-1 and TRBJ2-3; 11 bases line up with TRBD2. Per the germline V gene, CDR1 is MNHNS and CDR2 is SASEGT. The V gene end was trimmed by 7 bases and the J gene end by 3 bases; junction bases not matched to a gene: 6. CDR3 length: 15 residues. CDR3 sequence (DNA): TGTGCCAGCACCGCACTAGCGGGGGCAACAGATACGCAGTATTTT. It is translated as CASTALAGATDTQYF.